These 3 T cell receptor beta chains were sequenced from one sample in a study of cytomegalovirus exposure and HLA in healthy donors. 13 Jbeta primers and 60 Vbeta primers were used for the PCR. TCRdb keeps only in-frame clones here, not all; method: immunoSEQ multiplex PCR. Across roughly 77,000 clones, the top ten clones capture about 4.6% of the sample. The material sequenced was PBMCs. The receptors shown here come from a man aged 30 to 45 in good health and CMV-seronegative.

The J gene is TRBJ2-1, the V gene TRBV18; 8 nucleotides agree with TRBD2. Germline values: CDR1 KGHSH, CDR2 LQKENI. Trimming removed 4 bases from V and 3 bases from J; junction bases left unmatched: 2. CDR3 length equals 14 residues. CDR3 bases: TGTGCCAGCTCACTTAGCGGGATCTACAATGAGCAGTTCTTC. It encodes CASSLSGIYNEQFF.

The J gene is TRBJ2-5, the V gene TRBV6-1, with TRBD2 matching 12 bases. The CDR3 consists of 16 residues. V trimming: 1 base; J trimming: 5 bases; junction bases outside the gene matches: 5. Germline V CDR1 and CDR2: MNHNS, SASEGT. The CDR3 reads CASSEVVLAGGETQYF. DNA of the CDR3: TGTGCCAGCAGTGAAGTCGTACTAGCGGGAGGCGAGACCCAGTACTTC.

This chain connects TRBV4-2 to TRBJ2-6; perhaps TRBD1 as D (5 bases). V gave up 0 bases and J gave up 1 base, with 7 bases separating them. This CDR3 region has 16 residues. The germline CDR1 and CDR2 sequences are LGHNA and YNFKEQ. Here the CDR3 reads CASSQDQGSGANVLTF. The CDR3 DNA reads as TGTGCCAGCAGCCAAGATCAGGGTTCTGGGGCCAACGTCCTGACTTTC.